The clone carrying this T cell receptor (beta chain) was counted only a few times. This record belongs to a study of cytomegalovirus exposure and HLA in healthy donors. Study in general: HLA-typed donors were the source of tens of millions of unique TCRs held in an early data release.

With V trimmed by 3 bases and J by 0 bases, 6 bases remained unmatched. Germline CDR1 reads SGHNT; CDR2 reads YENEEA. The CDR3 has 16 amino acids. The primer mix had 60 Vbeta and 13 Jbeta primers. This table comes from immunoSEQ multiplex PCR, and its TCRdb copy is limited to in-frame clones, with some not included. Of under 200,000 clones in the sample, roughly 77% are singletons; the top ten hold 1%. The sequenced sample was PBMCs. The source is a woman aged 45-60 years in good health and CMV-seropositive. The J gene is TRBJ2-3, the V gene TRBV11-3, with TRBD1 matching over 7 bases. The CDR3 coding sequence is TGTGCCAGCAGCTTGAGGGGGCAGGGGAGCACAGATACGCAGTATTTT. This encodes CASSLRGQGSTDTQYF.